This T cell receptor beta chain was identified in a study of Tregs in tolerant kidney transplant recipients. Germline CDR1 is SGHTA and CDR2 is FQGNSA. Trimming took 3 bases from V and 0 from J, leaving 3 bases between them. The CDR3 totals 12 residues. Profiled with immunoSEQ multiplex PCR; TCRdb holds only in-frame clones, not every one. Of about 66,000 clones in the sample, approximately 92% were seen once. The clonotype was recovered from a human donor who received a combined kidney and bone marrow transplant. The specimen comprised CD8+ T cells from blood, sampled before the transplant. The chain carries TRBV7-2 and TRBJ2-7; no reliable D call. This CDR3 reads CASSFVSYEQYF. CDR3 coding DNA: TGTGCCAGCAGCTTCGTCTCCTACGAGCAGTACTTC. Based on the CDR3 plus reference TRBV7-2 and TRBJ2-7, the full variable domain is GAGVSQSPSNKVTEKGKDVELRCDPISGHTALYWYRQSLGQGLEFLIYFQGNSAPDKSGLPSDRFSAERTGGSVSTLTIQRTQQEDSAVYLCASSFVSYEQYFGPGTRLTVT.